This T cell receptor (beta chain) was sequenced in a study of blood T cells in healthy people across ages. Next came a second PCR, run for about 7 to 12 cycles, which used a sample-barcoded 5' primer along with a J-beta primer mix. MiXCR, applied by TCRdb to the 5' RACE reads, yields one record per CDR3 protein. The sample shows 1.6 million or so distinct CDR3 sequences, around 35% of them seen only once. Peripheral blood, about 10 milliliters per donor, was collected. Findings of the study overall: There were more naive CD4+ cells and higher diversity in long-lived donors than in aged donors. A strong correlation was found between TCR beta diversity and the percentage of naive T cells.

V gave up 6 bases and J gave up 5 bases, with 16 bases separating them. Germline-derived CDR1 and CDR2 are DFQATT and SNEGSKA (reference sequence). The length of the CDR3 is 13 residues. In this sample, this clonotype turned up a few times. Its antigen is not identified. The clonotype originates from a woman in her thirties in good health. V is TRBV20-1 and J is TRBJ2-5; maybe TRBD1 (6 bases). Sequencing used blood. CDR3 region: CSARDKGWETQYF. The CDR3 nucleotides are TGCAGTGCAAGGGACAAGGGGTGGGAGACCCAGTACTTC.